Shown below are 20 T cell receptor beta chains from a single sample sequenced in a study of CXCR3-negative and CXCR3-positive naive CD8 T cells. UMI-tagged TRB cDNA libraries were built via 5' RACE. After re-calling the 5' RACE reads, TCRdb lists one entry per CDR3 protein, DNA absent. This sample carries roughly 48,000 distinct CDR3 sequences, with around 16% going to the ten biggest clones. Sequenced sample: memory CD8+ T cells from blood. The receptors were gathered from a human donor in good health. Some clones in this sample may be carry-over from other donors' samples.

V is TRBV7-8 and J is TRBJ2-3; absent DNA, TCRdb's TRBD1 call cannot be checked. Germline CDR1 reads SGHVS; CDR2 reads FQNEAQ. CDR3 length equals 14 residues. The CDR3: CATVTGGQTDAQYF.

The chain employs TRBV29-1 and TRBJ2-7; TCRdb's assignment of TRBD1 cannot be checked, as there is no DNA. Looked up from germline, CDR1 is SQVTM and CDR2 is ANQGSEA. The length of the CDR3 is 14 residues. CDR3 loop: CSAKLRDRGYEQYF.

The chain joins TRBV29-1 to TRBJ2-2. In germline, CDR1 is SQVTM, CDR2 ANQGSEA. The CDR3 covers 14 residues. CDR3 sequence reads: CSVEGYRNTGELFF.

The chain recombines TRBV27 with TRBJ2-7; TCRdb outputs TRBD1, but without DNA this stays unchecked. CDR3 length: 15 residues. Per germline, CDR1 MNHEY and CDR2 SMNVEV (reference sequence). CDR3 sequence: CASRRPGGLSYEQYF.

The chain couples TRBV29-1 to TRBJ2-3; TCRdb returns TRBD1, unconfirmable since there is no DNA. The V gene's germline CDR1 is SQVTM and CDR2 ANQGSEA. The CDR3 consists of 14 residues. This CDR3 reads CSAQPGGSADTQYF.

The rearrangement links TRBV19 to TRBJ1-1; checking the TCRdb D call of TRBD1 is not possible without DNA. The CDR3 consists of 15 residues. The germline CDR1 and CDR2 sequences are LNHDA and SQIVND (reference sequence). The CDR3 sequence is CASSMASRAGTEAFF. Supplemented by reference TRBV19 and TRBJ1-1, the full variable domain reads DGGITQSPKYLFRKEGQNVTLSCEQNLNHDAMYWYRQDPGQGLRLIYYSQIVNDFQKGDIAEGYSVSREKKESFPLTVTSAQKNPTAFYLCASSMASRAGTEAFFGQGTRLTVV.

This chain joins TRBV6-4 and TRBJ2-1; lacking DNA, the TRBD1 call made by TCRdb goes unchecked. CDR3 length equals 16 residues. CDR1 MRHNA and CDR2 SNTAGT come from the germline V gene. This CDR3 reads CASSDLPGTVYNEQFF.

The CDR3: CASSWTSGTDTQYF. This rearrangement joins TRBV12-3 or TRBV12-4 to TRBJ2-3; TCRdb calls TRBD2, which cannot be checked without DNA. CDR3 size: 14 residues.

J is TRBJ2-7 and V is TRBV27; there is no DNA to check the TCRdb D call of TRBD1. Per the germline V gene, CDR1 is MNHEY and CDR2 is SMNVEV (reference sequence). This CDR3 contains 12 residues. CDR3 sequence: CAAGQGRNEQYF.

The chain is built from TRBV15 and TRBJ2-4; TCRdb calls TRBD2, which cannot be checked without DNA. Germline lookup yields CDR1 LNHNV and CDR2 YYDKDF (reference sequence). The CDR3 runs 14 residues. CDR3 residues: CATSRGPPRYIQYF.

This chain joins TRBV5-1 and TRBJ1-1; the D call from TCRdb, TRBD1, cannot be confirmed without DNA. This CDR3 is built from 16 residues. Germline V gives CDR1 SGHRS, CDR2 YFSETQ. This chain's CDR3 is CASSFSYRGEGTEAFF. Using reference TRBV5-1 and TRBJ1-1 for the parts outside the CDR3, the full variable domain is KAGVTQTPRYLIKTRGQQVTLSCSPISGHRSVSWYQQTPGQGLQFLFEYFSETQRNKGNFPGRFSGRQFSNSRSEMNVSTLELGDSALYLCASSFSYRGEGTEAFFGQGTRLTVV.

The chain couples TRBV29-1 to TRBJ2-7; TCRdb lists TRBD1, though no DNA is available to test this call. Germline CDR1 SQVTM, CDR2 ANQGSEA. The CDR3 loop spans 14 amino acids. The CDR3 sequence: CSVRQRENPYEQYF.

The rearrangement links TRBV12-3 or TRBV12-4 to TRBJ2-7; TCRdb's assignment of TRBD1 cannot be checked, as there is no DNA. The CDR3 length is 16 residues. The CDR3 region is CASSFRTGYVDYEQYF.

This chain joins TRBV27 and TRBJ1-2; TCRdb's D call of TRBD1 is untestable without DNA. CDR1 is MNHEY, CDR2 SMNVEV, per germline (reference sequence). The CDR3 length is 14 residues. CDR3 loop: CASSSGTGGNGYTF.

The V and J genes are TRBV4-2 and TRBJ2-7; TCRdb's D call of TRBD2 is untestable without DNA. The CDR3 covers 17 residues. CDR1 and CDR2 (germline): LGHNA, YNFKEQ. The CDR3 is CASSHLDGGTSSYEQYF.

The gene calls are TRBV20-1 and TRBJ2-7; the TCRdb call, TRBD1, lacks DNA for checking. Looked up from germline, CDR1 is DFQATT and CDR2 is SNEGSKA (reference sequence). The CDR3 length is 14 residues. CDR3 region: CSARGTGGFYEQYF.

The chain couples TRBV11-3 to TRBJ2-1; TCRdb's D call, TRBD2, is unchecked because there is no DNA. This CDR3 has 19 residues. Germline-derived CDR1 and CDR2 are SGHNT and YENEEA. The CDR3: CASRSRHGTSGGPYNEQFF.

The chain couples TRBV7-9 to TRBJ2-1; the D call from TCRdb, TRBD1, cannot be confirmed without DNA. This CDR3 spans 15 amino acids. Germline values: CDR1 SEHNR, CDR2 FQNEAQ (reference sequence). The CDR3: CASSHRQGPYNEQFF.

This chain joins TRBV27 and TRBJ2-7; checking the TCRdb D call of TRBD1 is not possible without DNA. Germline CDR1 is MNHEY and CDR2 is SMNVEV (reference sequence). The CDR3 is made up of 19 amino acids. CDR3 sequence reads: CASSLTIPDRQGPPYEQYF.

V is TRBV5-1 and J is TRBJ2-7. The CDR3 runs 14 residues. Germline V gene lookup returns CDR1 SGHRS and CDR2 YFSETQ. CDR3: CASSLAIGIDEQYF. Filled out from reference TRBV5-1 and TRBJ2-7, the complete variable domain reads KAGVTQTPRYLIKTRGQQVTLSCSPISGHRSVSWYQQTPGQGLQFLFEYFSETQRNKGNFPGRFSGRQFSNSRSEMNVSTLELGDSALYLCASSLAIGIDEQYFGPGTRLTVT.